The 23 T cell receptor beta chains below all came from one sample that was sequenced in a study of tissue T cells after allogeneic stem cell transplantation. The method was immunoSEQ multiplex PCR; TCRdb's version includes in-frame clones alone and lacks a portion of them. The sample records several thousand clones, less than 35% being singletons. The time point: mouse harvest day 14 after allogeneic transplant. Each mouse received 10^7 T-cell-depleted marrow cells plus 10^6 splenic CD5+ T cells by tail vein. Source material: skin. All receptors derive from a female BALB/c mouse given C57BL/6 T cells with graft-versus-host disease after an allogeneic hematopoietic cell transplant.

A remark on this clone: The genes and germline here are from mouse. The CDR3 end lies 1 residue beyond the end of the read and is filled in from the germline J gene. The rearrangement uses TRBV26 and TRBJ1-5; D not certain. The V end lost 1 base, the J end lost 5 bases, and 0 bases lay between the germline ends. CDR1 and CDR2 (germline): KGHPV, FQNQEV (reference sequence). This CDR3 spans 11 amino acids. Here the CDR3 reads CASSLYQAPLF. CDR3 DNA, as far as it was read: TGTGCCAGCAGTCTGTACCAGGCTCCGCTT.

To note about this clone: Mouse names are used for the genes. The read finishes 1 residue shy of the CDR3 end, and the germline J gene is used to complete it. The chain uses TRBV4 and TRBJ1-1, with no clear D. V lost 3 bases, J lost 0 bases, and 8 bases lay in between. Germline loops: CDR1 LGHDT, CDR2 YNNKQL (reference sequence). This CDR3 contains 14 residues. The sequenced CDR3 bases are TGTGCCAGCAGCTACGTGACAACAAACACAGAAGTCTTC. This translates into CASSYVTTNTEVF. In full, the CDR3 is CASSYVTTNTEVFF.

A few counts support this clone. Mouse gene names and germline throughout. The sequenced fragment ends 1 residue before the CDR3 boundary, so the rest is inferred from the germline J gene. The chain recombines TRBV17 with TRBJ1-4, with 7 bases that match TRBD1. The CDR3 loop spans 15 amino acids. Germline V CDR1 and CDR2: MNHDT, YYDKIL. The J segment lost 2 bases and the V segment lost 3 bases, leaving 3 bases of the junction unmatched. The CDR3 here is CASSSRGLSNERLFF. The sequenced CDR3 bases are TGTGCTAGCAGTAGTAGGGGGCTATCCAACGAAAGATTATTT.

Turning to this clone: Gene and germline names: mouse. The read ends 1 residue shy of where the CDR3 ends; the end is completed using the germline J gene. The rearrangement uses TRBV23 and TRBJ2-2; TRBD2, the table's D call, lacks a check against the DNA. Germline V gives CDR1 KGHTA, CDR2 FQNQQP. This CDR3 is built from 16 residues. This chain's CDR3 is CSSSQSSGGHTGQLYF. CDR3 bases read: TGCTCCAGCAGTCAATCAAGTGGGGGTCACACCGGGCAGCTCTAC.

This clone is labeled as medium-sized. The genes are named according to mouse. The read ends 1 residue before the CDR3 terminus; that terminus is restored from the germline J gene. The rearrangement uses TRBV13-2 and TRBJ2-1; D not certain. The V end lost 0 bases, the J end lost 5 bases, and 9 bases lay between the germline ends. The CDR3 runs 14 residues. Germline CDR1 and CDR2: NNHNN and SYGAGS (reference sequence). CDR3: CASGDAPGNAEQFF. The sequenced part of the CDR3 DNA is TGTGCCAGCGGTGATGCTCCGGGGAATGCTGAGCAGTTC.

Regarding this clone: Gene names denote mouse genes. The DNA ends 1 residue before the CDR3 does, and the rest of the CDR3 is filled in from the germline J gene. The chain combines TRBV3 with TRBJ2-1; 10 nucleotides align to TRBD2. Germline CDR1 SNHLY, CDR2 FYNGKV (reference sequence). V gave up 5 bases and J gave up 4 bases; unmatched junction bases: 2. CDR3 length equals 14 residues. The DNA read from the CDR3 is TGTGCCAGCAGCCGGGACTGGGGTTATGCTGAGCAGTTC. Protein sequence: CASSRDWGYAEQF. The whole CDR3 sequence is CASSRDWGYAEQFF.

This clone is large within its sample. Each gene name is a mouse one. The CDR3 end lies 1 residue beyond the end of the read and is filled in from the germline J gene. The chain links TRBV26 to TRBJ1-3; 10 nucleotides match TRBD1. There are 15 residues in the CDR3. After removal of 5 bases from V and 3 bases from J, the junction contained 4 bases not matched to a gene. Per the germline V gene, CDR1 is KGHPV and CDR2 is FQNQEV (reference sequence). CDR3 DNA, as far as it was read: TGTGCCAGCAGTTCGACAGGGGGCGGTGGAAATACGCTCTAT. Translation gives CASSSTGGGGNTLY. The entire CDR3 reads CASSSTGGGGNTLYF.

Details on this clone: Each gene name is a mouse one. The CDR3 end lies 1 residue beyond the end of the read and is filled in from the germline J gene. The chain is built from TRBV14 and TRBJ2-5, with 11 bases aligning to TRBD1. This CDR3 spans 14 amino acids. V was pared by 3 bases and J by 3 bases, with 0 bases of the junction left unmatched. CDR1 and CDR2 from the germline V gene are SGHDT and FRDEAV. The sequenced CDR3 bases are TGTGCCAGCAGTTGGGACAGGGGGCAAGACACCCAGTAC. Its protein product is CASSWDRGQDTQY. The entire CDR3 protein reads CASSWDRGQDTQYF.

Comment on this clone: Mouse germline and gene names are used. The observed sequence ends 1 residue before the CDR3 terminus, with the missing tail filled in from the germline J gene. The gene calls are TRBV12-1 and TRBJ2-4, with TRBD2 identical over 13 bases. From germline, CDR1 is SGHSN and CDR2 HYEKVE. This CDR3 spans 15 amino acids. The J segment lost 4 bases and the V segment lost 4 bases, leaving 4 bases of the junction unmatched. CDR3 DNA (partial): TGTGCCAGCTCCCGGGACTGGGGGGGGGAAAACACCTTGTAC. The encoded protein is CASSRDWGGENTLY. From start to end, the CDR3 is CASSRDWGGENTLYF.

This clone was found a few times. The gene symbols are mouse symbols. The observed sequence ends 1 residue before the CDR3 terminus, with the missing tail filled in from the germline J gene. The chain carries TRBV2 and TRBJ2-7, with 11 bases aligning to TRBD2. J lost 5 bases, V lost 0 bases, and 6 bases had no gene match. Germline lookup yields CDR1 LGHNA and CDR2 YSYQKL. There are 16 residues in the CDR3. The sequenced part of the CDR3 DNA is TGTGCCAGCAGCCAAGACCCACTGGGGGGGCGCGATGAACAGTAC. Its protein is CASSQDPLGGRDEQY. The whole CDR3 region reads CASSQDPLGGRDEQYF.

This clone was detected once. The gene symbols are mouse symbols. The read ends 1 residue before the CDR3 terminus; that terminus is restored from the germline J gene. The rearrangement links TRBV26 to TRBJ2-5; 8 bases are a match to TRBD2. The V gene end was trimmed by 0 bases and the J gene end by 1 base; junction bases not matched to a gene: 3. Germline loops: CDR1 KGHPV, CDR2 FQNQEV (reference sequence). The CDR3 length is 16 residues. Here the CDR3 reads CASSLSGGRYQDTQYF. The sequenced part of the CDR3 DNA is TGTGCCAGCAGTCTGTCGGGGGGGCGGTACCAAGACACCCAGTAC.

This clone was seen only a few times. Gene names are mouse gene names. The CDR3 end falls 1 residue outside the read, so it is completed with the germline J gene. The chain carries TRBV23 and TRBJ1-1; no DNA check was done on the table's D call, TRBD1. This CDR3 has 13 amino acids. Germline V gene data show CDR1 as KGHTA and CDR2 as FQNQQP. The part of the CDR3 DNA that was read is TGCTCCAGCAGTTTCAGGGATGACACAGAAGTCTTC. Translated: CSSSFRDDTEVF. The full CDR3 sequence reads CSSSFRDDTEVFF.

Worth noting for this clone: The gene symbols are mouse symbols. Coverage ceases 1 residue before the CDR3 finishes, and the germline J gene fills in the end. The V gene is TRBV17, the J gene TRBJ1-4; D is unresolved. This CDR3 comprises 17 residues. The germline gives CDR1 MNHDT, CDR2 YYDKIL. Deletions cut 0 bases from V and 0 bases from J, with 11 bases between. CDR3 DNA, as far as it was read: TGTGCTAGCAGTAGAGATCCTCGACACGTTTCCAACGAAAGATTATTT. This sequence encodes CASSRDPRHVSNERLF. The whole CDR3 protein reads CASSRDPRHVSNERLFF. The full variable domain, its missing parts supplied by reference TRBV17 and TRBJ1-4, is DTTVKQNPRYKLARVGKPVNLICSQTMNHDTMYWYQKKPNQAPKLLLFYYDKILNREADTFEKFQSSRPNNSFCSLYIGSAGLEYSAMYLCASSRDPRHVSNERLFFGHGTKLSVL.

In the case of this clone: The germline and genes are mouse ones. The read ends 1 residue shy of where the CDR3 ends; the end is completed using the germline J gene. The chain employs TRBV19 and TRBJ2-7; TRBD2 aligns across 8 bases. Germline loops: CDR1 FNHDT, CDR2 SITEND (reference sequence). V shed 4 bases, J shed 4 bases, and the junction held 4 bases outside the gene matches. This CDR3 has 13 residues. CDR3 region: CASSLGGFYEQYF. The sequenced CDR3 bases are TGTGCCAGCAGTCTGGGGGGCTTTTATGAACAGTAC.

With regard to this clone: Gene names denote mouse genes. Sequencing ends 1 residue short of the CDR3 end; the germline J gene provides the rest. This rearrangement joins TRBV26 to TRBJ2-5; 9 bases align to TRBD1. Losses at the gene ends were 2 bases for V and 0 bases for J; bases not matched to a gene: 3. The CDR3 length is 16 residues. In germline, CDR1 is KGHPV, CDR2 FQNQEV (reference sequence). This CDR3 is CASSLKGQGNQDTQYF. The covered CDR3 bases are TGTGCCAGCAGTCTGAAGGGACAGGGTAACCAAGACACCCAGTAC.

This clone was recorded a few times. Each gene name is a mouse one. With the read ending 1 residue before the CDR3 end, the germline J gene is used to fill in that end. The chain has TRBV26 and TRBJ2-7, with D perhaps matching TRBD2 (6 bases). Germline-derived CDR1 and CDR2 are KGHPV and FQNQEV (reference sequence). V shed 4 bases and J shed 3 bases, with 10 bases lying between them. The CDR3 has 13 residues. The CDR3 protein is CASSRGGLYEQYF. The part of the CDR3 DNA that was read is TGTGCCAGCAGTCGCGGGGGACTCTATGAACAGTAC. Drawing the rest from reference TRBV26 and TRBJ2-7, the complete variable domain is NSKVIQTPRYLVKGQGQKAKMRCIPEKGHPVVFWYQQNKNNEFKFLINFQNQEVLQQIDMTEKRFSAECPSNSPCSLEIQSSEAGDSALYLCASSRGGLYEQYFGPGTRLTVL.

Points on this clone: Gene names and germline refer to mouse. The read falls 1 residue short of the CDR3 end, and the missing part is taken from the germline J gene. The chain links TRBV14 to TRBJ2-5, with TRBD2 as a possible D gene (6 bases). Between the trimmed V and J ends, which lost 4 bases and 3 bases, there was a span of 9 bases. CDR3 length: 13 residues. Looked up from germline, CDR1 is SGHDT and CDR2 is FRDEAV. The CDR3 bases that were read are TGTGCCAGCAGTAAGGGACTACAAGACACCCAGTAC. Translation gives CASSKGLQDTQY. The entire CDR3 reads CASSKGLQDTQYF.

On this clone: The listed genes are named as in mouse. From the germline J gene comes the end of the CDR3, since the read stops 1 residue before it. The genes are TRBV12-1 and TRBJ2-7; 10 bases fit TRBD2. Germline V gene sequence: CDR1 SGHSN, CDR2 HYEKVE. CDR3 size: 14 residues. J lost 6 bases, V lost 4 bases, and 8 bases had no gene match. CDR3 sequence reads: CASSLLGGEFEQYF. The CDR3 bases that were read are TGTGCCAGCTCCCTACTGGGGGGGGAATTTGAACAGTAC.

On this clone: Gene names denote mouse genes. The DNA ends 1 residue before the CDR3 does, and the rest of the CDR3 is filled in from the germline J gene. V usage is TRBV12-2 and J usage is TRBJ2-5; 9 bases line up with TRBD1. There are 14 residues in the CDR3. The trim removed 2 bases at V and 3 bases at J, leaving 2 bases unmatched. Germline values: CDR1 SGHLS, CDR2 HYDKME. CDR3 protein: CASSPGTGQDTQYF. Partial CDR3 DNA: TGTGCCAGCTCTCCTGGGACAGGGCAAGACACCCAGTAC.

This clone is medium-sized by share. Gene names are the mouse ones. The CDR3 is cut off 1 residue early in the read; its end comes from the germline J gene. The J gene is TRBJ2-5, the V gene TRBV1; D uncertain. Germline V gives CDR1 NSQYPW, CDR2 LRSPGD (reference sequence). Trimming pared 5 bases from V and 0 bases from J, leaving 9 bases between. This CDR3 is 14 amino acids long. The sequenced part of the CDR3 DNA is TGCACCTGCAGTTGGCCATTTAACCAAGACACCCAGTAC. It translates to CTCSWPFNQDTQY. The complete CDR3 reads CTCSWPFNQDTQYF.

A remark on this clone: These gene names are mouse names. The CDR3 end falls 1 residue outside the read, so it is completed with the germline J gene. The chain is built from TRBV5 and TRBJ1-1; D is undetermined. The germline V and J ends were trimmed by 1 base and 6 bases, with 3 bases remaining between them. CDR1 LGHNA and CDR2 YNLKQL come from the germline V gene (reference sequence). The CDR3 runs to 11 residues. This CDR3 is CASSQGSEVFF. The covered CDR3 bases are TGTGCCAGCAGCCAAGGCTCAGAAGTCTTC.

By share, this clone counts as medium-sized. Gene names refer to mouse genes. Read coverage stops 1 residue before the CDR3 terminus; the germline J gene supplies the remainder. The chain links TRBV16 to TRBJ2-1; no clear D. Germline CDR1 SGHSA, CDR2 FRNQAP. V lost 0 bases to trimming and J lost 3 bases, with 3 bases between them. CDR3 length: 13 residues. The CDR3 bases that were read are TGTGCAAGCAGCTTAGACATCTATGCTGAGCAGTTC. This codes for CASSLDIYAEQF. The whole CDR3 sequence reads CASSLDIYAEQFF. The full variable domain, completed using reference TRBV16 and TRBJ2-1, is NAGVIQTPRHKVTGKGQEATLWCEPISGHSAVFWYRQTIVQGLEFLTYFRNQAPIDDSGMPKERFSAQMPNQSHSTLKIQSTQPQDSAVYLCASSLDIYAEQFFGPGTRLTVL.

A word on this clone: Gene and germline names: mouse. The read finishes 1 residue shy of the CDR3 end, and the germline J gene is used to complete it. The chain combines TRBV12-1 with TRBJ2-7, with no clear D. This CDR3 has 12 residues. CDR1 is SGHSN, CDR2 HYEKVE, per germline. Between the trimmed V and J ends, which lost 1 base and 7 bases, there was a span of 10 bases. This CDR3 is CASSLDTREQYF. The CDR3 bases that were read are TGTGCCAGCTCTCTAGACACCCGAGAACAGTAC.